Presented here are 5 T cell receptor beta chains from one specimen sequenced in a study of response to subunit inactivated influenza vaccine. In TCRdb, the RT-PCR reads were re-called with MiXCR into one record per CDR3 protein. The sample includes some 500,000 distinct CDR3 sequences, 10% to 15% of them seen just once. Sequences were derived from PBMCs from blood, sampled about 40 days after vaccination. All receptors come from a man over 45 who received an inactivated influenza vaccine.

In its sample, this clonotype was seen a few times. This CDR3 reads CASSLPWDRDRETQYF. The CDR3 DNA sequence: TGTGCCAGCAGTCTTCCCTGGGACAGGGATAGGGAGACCCAGTACTTC. The chain couples TRBV28 to TRBJ2-5; TRBD1 aligns across 9 bases. Trimming cost V 5 bases and J 5 bases; bases outside gene matches: 12. Germline CDR1 MDHEN, CDR2 SYDVKM. The CDR3 spans 16 residues. The full variable domain, in which reference TRBV28 and TRBJ2-5 provide the parts outside the CDR3, is DVKVTQSSRYLVKRTGEKVFLECVQDMDHENMFWYRQDPGLGLRLIYFSYDVKMKEKGDIPEGYSVSREKKERFSLILESASTNQTSMYLCASSLPWDRDRETQYFGPGTRLLVL.

This chain connects TRBV2 to TRBJ1-5; tentatively, D is TRBD1 (6 bases). The germline V gene has CDR1 SNHLY and CDR2 FYNNEI. The CDR3 spans 14 residues. The ends were cut back, 4 bases at V and 2 bases at J, with 9 bases in the middle. CDR3 region: CASSGGPGNQPQHF. CDR3 sequence (DNA): TGTGCCAGCAGTGGGGGGCCAGGCAATCAGCCCCAGCATTTT.

This clonotype has a handful of counts. V and J are TRBV9 and TRBJ2-7; D is undetermined. Trimming cost V 4 bases and J 3 bases, with 17 bases left between them. This CDR3 spans 15 amino acids. CDR1 is SGDLS and CDR2 is YYNGEE in the germline V gene. For the CDR3, the DNA is TGTGCCAGCAGCCCAGACGTGGGCTCGATCTACGAGCAGTACTTC. This gives the protein CASSPDVGSIYEQYF. The full variable domain, rest sourced from reference TRBV9 and TRBJ2-7, is DSGVTQTPKHLITATGQRVTLRCSPRSGDLSVYWYQQSLDQGLQFLIQYYNGEERAKGNILERFSAQQFPDLHSELNLSSLELGDSALYFCASSPDVGSIYEQYFGPGTRLTVT.

This clonotype was observed a few times. The chain has TRBV24-1 and TRBJ2-7, with TRBD2 matching over 10 bases. Germline CDR1 KGHDR, CDR2 SFDVKD. With V trimmed by 1 base and J by 5 bases, 13 bases remained unmatched. The CDR3 loop spans 18 amino acids. The CDR3 DNA sequence: TGTGCCACCAGTGATTTTGAGACAGTCCTAGCGGGAGCGAACGAGCAGTACTTC. It translates to CATSDFETVLAGANEQYF.

V is TRBV10-3 and J is TRBJ2-1; D possibly matches TRBD1 or TRBD2 (5 bases each). This CDR3 region has 15 residues. Germline lookup yields CDR1 ENHRY and CDR2 SYGVKD. V was clipped by 10 bases and J by 9 bases, with 25 bases between them. The DNA for the CDR3 is TGTGCCACGGCCCCCCAGGGCCCAAAGGGGAGTGAGCAGTTCTTC. Its protein is CATAPQGPKGSEQFF.